The 4 T cell receptor beta chains presented below share a single source sample, sequenced in a study of T and B cells in COVID-19 patients. BIOMED2 TRB-A/B primer pools were used in multiplex TRB PCR. MiXCR, run by TCRdb on the multiplex PCR reads, gives a single entry per CDR3 protein. Of around 2,100 distinct CDR3 sequences in the sample, 23% are singletons; the top ten hold under 60%. TRB was amplified from about 260-540 ng of blood genomic DNA. Input material: blood. All receptors come from a human donor with active COVID-19.

This clonotype has more than one count but fewer than ten. This chain uses TRBV28 with TRBJ2-3, with D possibly matching TRBD1 (6 bases). The CDR3 extends over 14 amino acids. V lost 6 bases, J lost 5 bases, and 15 bases lay in between. Looked up from germline, CDR1 is MDHEN and CDR2 is SYDVKM. The CDR3 loop reads CASSSFTGIDTQYF. CDR3 coding DNA: TGTGCCAGCAGCTCCTTTACAGGGATAGATACGCAGTATTTT.

This clonotype is medium-sized. The rearrangement uses TRBV19 and TRBJ1-4; the match to TRBD1 covers 7 bases. V trimming: 5 bases; J trimming: 0 bases; junction bases outside the gene matches: 3. The CDR3 has 15 residues. CDR1 and CDR2 (germline): LNHDA, SQIVND (reference sequence). The CDR3 coding sequence is TGTGCCAGTAGTGGGACAGCTGCAACTAATGAAAAACTGTTTTTT. It specifies CASSGTAATNEKLFF.

By share, this clonotype counts as medium-sized. CDR3 region: CASSEDRGWGGGYTF. CDR3 nucleotide sequence: TGTGCCAGCAGTGAAGACAGGGGCTGGGGGGGTGGCTACACCTTC. The chain uses TRBV6-1 and TRBJ1-2; 7 bases line up with TRBD1. Germline V CDR1 and CDR2: MNHNS, SASEGT. V lost 1 base and J lost 7; bases outside the gene matches: 9. This CDR3 contains 15 residues.

In its sample, this clonotype is medium-sized. J is TRBJ2-1 and V is TRBV15; 15 bases fit TRBD2. V was pared by 0 bases and J by 9 bases, with 0 bases of the junction left unmatched. The length of the CDR3 is 15 residues. Germline V gene data show CDR1 as LNHNV and CDR2 as YYDKDF (reference sequence). The DNA of the CDR3 is TGTGCCACCAGCAGAGAGGGACTAGCGGGAGGTGAGCAGTTCTTC. Its translation is CATSREGLAGGEQFF.